What follows are 15 T cell receptor beta chains derived from one specimen sequenced in a study of T cell repertoires in cytomegalovirus infection. What these receptors recognize is not known. One entry per CDR3 protein, called by TCRdb with MiXCR from the reads. The sample has 90,000 to 110,000 distinct CDR3 sequences, approximately 28% seen once. This sample comprised CD8+ T cells from cultured PBMCs, obtained from culture after CMV antigen stimulation. All receptors derive from a human donor in good health (CMV status not recorded). Some clones in this sample may be carry-over from other donors' samples.

The chain joins TRBV6-8 to TRBJ2-5; no clear D. CDR1 is MNHGY and CDR2 is SAAAGT in the germline V gene. V lost 2 bases and J 5 bases, leaving 12 bases between the germline ends. The CDR3 covers 14 residues. The CDR3 nucleotides read TGTGCCAGCAGTTACGGCGGTTTCTGGGAGACCCAGTACTTC. Amino acid sequence: CASSYGGFWETQYF.

This clonotype was counted between two and nine times. The J gene is TRBJ2-1, the V gene TRBV12-3 or TRBV12-4; D not certain. The V gene lost 3 bases and the J gene lost 6 bases, with 6 bases spanning the gap. The CDR3 runs to 12 residues. The CDR3 DNA sequence: TGTGCCAGCAGTTTCGGATTCAATGAGCAGTTCTTC. Translating gives CASSFGFNEQFF.

This clonotype was observed at least ten times. V gene TRBV7-2 combines with J gene TRBJ2-1; 14 bases map to TRBD2. Unmatched junction bases numbered 4, after V lost 5 bases and J lost 4 bases. CDR1 is SGHTA, CDR2 FQGNSA, per germline. The CDR3 is 16 amino acids. CDR3 DNA: TGTGCCAGCAGCGGGACTAGCGGGGGAGATTACAATGAGCAGTTCTTC. Residues: CASSGTSGGDYNEQFF.

This clonotype was observed at least ten times. The V and J genes are TRBV7-6 and TRBJ1-1, with D unresolved. V lost 11 bases and J 6 bases, leaving 13 bases between the germline ends. The V gene's germline CDR1 is SGHVS and CDR2 FNYEAQ. CDR3 length equals 11 residues. This chain's CDR3 is CAGRERPEAFF. DNA for the CDR3: TGTGCCGGCCGGGAGCGACCTGAAGCTTTCTTT.

This chain uses TRBV28 with TRBJ2-5; perhaps TRBD1 as D (5 bases). Germline V gene data show CDR1 as MDHEN and CDR2 as SYDVKM. The CDR3 runs 14 residues. V was pared by 3 bases and J by 4 bases, with 12 bases between. CDR3 bases: TGTGCCAGCAGTTTGATCCAGGGTCCAGAGACCCAGTACTTC. It translates to CASSLIQGPETQYF.

The table lists this clonotype with a few counts. The chain carries TRBV19 and TRBJ2-3; perhaps TRBD1 as D (6 bases). Germline V gene data show CDR1 as LNHDA and CDR2 as SQIVND (reference sequence). The length of the CDR3 is 16 residues. The ends were cut back, 3 bases at V and 2 bases at J, with 15 bases in the middle. The CDR3 protein is CASSIRTEPYTDTQYF. The CDR3 coding sequence is TGTGCCAGTAGTATCAGGACAGAACCCTACACAGATACGCAGTATTTT.

This clonotype was seen a few times. The chain uses TRBV6-5 and TRBJ2-7; TRBD2 agrees at 8 bases. The length of the CDR3 is 15 residues. CDR1 and CDR2 (germline): MNHEY, SVGAGI. V lost 3 bases, J lost 6 bases, and 10 bases stayed unmatched. This CDR3 reads CASSYRGGAPLEQYF. The DNA of the CDR3 is TGTGCCAGCAGTTATCGGGGGGGGGCACCGCTCGAGCAGTACTTC.

The chain carries TRBV12-3 or TRBV12-4 and TRBJ1-1, with TRBD1 matching 8 bases. V was pared by 7 bases and J by 10 bases, with 11 bases of the junction left unmatched. This CDR3 is built from 13 residues. The CDR3, as DNA: TGTGCCAGCACCCTCCAGGGGGCTTGGGGAGCTTTCTTT. It translates to CASTLQGAWGAFF.

V usage is TRBV19 and J usage is TRBJ2-1; 11 bases agree with TRBD1. V shed 5 bases, J shed 8 bases, and the junction held 5 bases outside the gene matches. The CDR3 covers 14 residues. Germline values: CDR1 LNHDA, CDR2 SQIVND (reference sequence). The chain's CDR3 is CASSPRTGGDEQFF. In DNA form, the CDR3 reads TGTGCCAGTAGTCCCCGGACAGGGGGCGATGAGCAGTTCTTC.

This clonotype was observed a few times. The gene calls are TRBV27 and TRBJ2-2, with 9 bases lining up with TRBD1. Germline CDR1 reads MNHEY; CDR2 reads SMNVEV (reference sequence). J lost 6 bases, V lost 2 bases, and 10 bases had no gene match. The CDR3 loop spans 17 amino acids. CDR3 region: CASSLPRTGVAPGELFF. CDR3 nucleotides: TGTGCCAGCAGTTTACCCCGGACAGGGGTCGCACCCGGGGAGCTGTTTTTT.

This clonotype was seen more than once but under ten times. CDR3 DNA sequence: TGTGCCAGCAGCCCCCCGTTAGTCATGAACACTGAAGCTTTCTTT. As protein: CASSPPLVMNTEAFF. The chain links TRBV7-9 to TRBJ1-1; D is unclear. This CDR3 comprises 15 residues. Trimming pared 5 bases from V and 0 bases from J, leaving 13 bases between. Germline-derived CDR1 and CDR2 are SEHNR and FQNEAQ (reference sequence). Full variable domain (missing parts from reference TRBV7-9 and TRBJ1-1): DTGVSQNPRHKITKRGQNVTFRCDPISEHNRLYWYRQTLGQGPEFLTYFQNEAQLEKSRLLSDRFSAERPKGSFSTLEIQRTEQGDSAMYLCASSPPLVMNTEAFFGQGTRLTVV.

This clonotype was observed a single time. The rearrangement joins TRBV13 to TRBJ1-4, with D uncertain. Germline assignment: CDR1 PRHDT and CDR2 FYEKMQ (reference sequence). The CDR3 is 13 amino acids. V lost 3 bases, J lost 8 bases, and 10 bases lay in between. CDR3: CASSFRGGEKLFF. The CDR3 nucleotides read TGTGCCAGCAGCTTCCGAGGTGGGGAAAAACTGTTTTTT.

CDR3: CATSTFDRDEQYF. Written as DNA, the CDR3 is TGTGCCACCAGCACATTCGACAGGGACGAGCAGTACTTC. The chain has TRBV15 and TRBJ2-7, with 7 bases that match TRBD1. CDR1 and CDR2 from the germline V gene are LNHNV and YYDKDF (reference sequence). V lost 4 bases and J lost 5; bases outside the gene matches: 5. The CDR3 length is 13 residues.

In this sample, this clonotype turned up a few times. This chain links TRBV28 with TRBJ1-5, with a possible D match to TRBD1 (6 bases). V was cut by 6 bases and J by 0 bases, with 12 bases left in between. CDR1 and CDR2 from the germline V gene are MDHEN and SYDVKM. The CDR3 totals 15 residues. CDR3 residues: CASRTGHSSNQPQHF. DNA of the CDR3: TGTGCCAGCAGAACGGGACATTCTAGCAATCAGCCCCAGCATTTT.

At least ten counts were recorded for this clonotype. The chain recombines TRBV7-9 with TRBJ1-1; D call uncertain. The length of the CDR3 is 12 residues. The germline V and J ends were trimmed by 1 base and 4 bases, with 4 bases remaining between them. CDR1 SEHNR and CDR2 FQNEAQ come from the germline V gene (reference sequence). CDR3 nucleotides: TGTGCCAGCAGCTTAGAGGTCACTGAAGCTTTCTTT. This encodes CASSLEVTEAFF. The full variable domain, in which reference TRBV7-9 and TRBJ1-1 provide the parts outside the CDR3, is DTGVSQNPRHKITKRGQNVTFRCDPISEHNRLYWYRQTLGQGPEFLTYFQNEAQLEKSRLLSDRFSAERPKGSFSTLEIQRTEQGDSAMYLCASSLEVTEAFFGQGTRLTVV.